This TCR beta chain was identified during a study of sequential checkpoint blockade in melanoma. Turning to the study itself: First-line arms were nivolumab then ipilimumab, or the reverse, randomized 1:1. After both sequences, patients received maintenance nivolumab.

Germline V gene sequence: CDR1 SGHNT, CDR2 YYREEE (reference sequence). The CDR3 length is 15 residues. Germline trimming cut 3 bases from V and 2 bases from J; bases unmatched to any gene: 6. Assay used: immunoSEQ multiplex PCR; TCRdb lists only in-frame clones, some missing. The data hold 35,000 to 40,000 clones, with just over 85% observed a single time. As for treatment: randomized to nivolumab then ipilimumab (arm A) or the reverse (arm B). Live CD3+CD8+ CD19− CD56− cells were sorted from PBMCs. The genes are TRBV5-4 and TRBJ2-3; 7 bases are shared with TRBD1. Sample: CD8+ T cells sorted from blood (inferred from file names), taken from a patient given nivolumab and ipilimumab in sequence. The receptor comes from a human donor with melanoma. CDR3 sequence reads: CASSSTGWDTDTQYF. The CDR3 bases are TGTGCCAGCAGCTCGACAGGGTGGGACACAGATACGCAGTATTTT. Full variable domain (rest looked up from reference TRBV5-4 and TRBJ2-3): ETGVTQSPTHLIKTRGQQVTLRCSSQSGHNTVSWYQQALGQGPQFIFQYYREEENGRGNFPPRFSGLQFPNYSSELNVNALELDDSALYLCASSSTGWDTDTQYFGPGTRLTVL.